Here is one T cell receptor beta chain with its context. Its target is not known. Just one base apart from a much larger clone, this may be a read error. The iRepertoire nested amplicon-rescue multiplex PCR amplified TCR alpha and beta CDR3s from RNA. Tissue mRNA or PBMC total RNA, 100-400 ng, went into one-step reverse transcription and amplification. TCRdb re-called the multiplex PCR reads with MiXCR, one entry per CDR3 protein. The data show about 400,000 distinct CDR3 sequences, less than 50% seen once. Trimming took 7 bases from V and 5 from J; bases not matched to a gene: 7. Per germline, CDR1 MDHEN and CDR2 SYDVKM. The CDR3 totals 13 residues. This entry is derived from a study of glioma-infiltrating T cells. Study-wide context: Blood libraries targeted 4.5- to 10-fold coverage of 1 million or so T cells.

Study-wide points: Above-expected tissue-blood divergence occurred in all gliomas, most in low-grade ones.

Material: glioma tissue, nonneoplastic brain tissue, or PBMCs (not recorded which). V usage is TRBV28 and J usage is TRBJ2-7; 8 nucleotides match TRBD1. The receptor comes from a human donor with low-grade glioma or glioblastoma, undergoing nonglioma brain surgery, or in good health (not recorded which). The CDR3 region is CASNNQGAHEQYF. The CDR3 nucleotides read TGTGCCAGCAACAACCAGGGGGCCCACGAGCAGTACTTC.